What follows are 19 T cell receptor beta chains derived from one specimen sequenced in a study of T-cell reconstitution after alpha-beta-depleted transplantation in children. Preparation of the TCRbeta library used unique molecular identifiers. TCRdb fed the PCR reads into MiXCR, producing one record per CDR3 protein. The table lists 77,000 or so distinct CDR3 sequences, 18% of them singletons, with 51% in the top ten. The source was PBMCs, mostly from graft donor cells, collected 360 days after TCRalphabeta/CD19-depleted stem cell transplant. The source is a male patient between 2 and 10 years old who had a stem cell transplant for acute lymphoblastic leukemia, so the T cells may come from the graft donor.

V and J are TRBV11-3 and TRBJ2-3; the match to TRBD1 covers 7 bases. CDR1 SGHNT and CDR2 YENEEA come from the germline V gene. The CDR3 has 16 residues. Trimming removed 5 bases from V and 0 bases from J; junction bases left unmatched: 8. The CDR3 sequence: CASSETGTLSTDTQYF. The CDR3 coding sequence is TGTGCCAGCAGCGAGACAGGGACCCTTAGCACAGATACGCAGTATTTT.

The chain joins TRBV20-1 to TRBJ2-7; 8 positions match TRBD2. From germline, CDR1 is DFQATT and CDR2 SNEGSKA (reference sequence). V shed 7 bases, J shed 1 base, and the junction held 12 bases outside the gene matches. The CDR3 is made up of 15 amino acids. Here the CDR3 reads CSGSMAGGISYEQYF. CDR3 nucleotides: TGCAGTGGGTCTATGGCGGGAGGTATTTCCTACGAGCAGTACTTC.

This clonotype showed up many times. The gene calls are TRBV10-3 and TRBJ2-7; no firm D call. Trimming cost V 2 bases and J 0 bases, with 17 bases left between them. Germline-derived CDR1 and CDR2 are ENHRY and SYGVKD. This CDR3 comprises 17 residues. The CDR3 region has the DNA TGTGCCATCAGTGAGCCCCTACACCAGAGGAGCTCCTACGAGCAGTACTTC. Translating gives CAISEPLHQRSSYEQYF.

The count of this clonotype is one. A clone one base away is much larger, so this may be a read error. The chain recombines TRBV10-3 with TRBJ2-1; 11 bases are shared with TRBD2. Per the germline V gene, CDR1 is ENHRY and CDR2 is SYGVKD. The CDR3 totals 16 residues. With 4 bases clipped from V and 7 bases from J, the junction kept 9 bases outside the gene matches. As DNA, the CDR3 is TGTGCCATCAGTGTGTCGCCTAGCGGGAGGAATAATGAGCAGTTCTTC. Residues: CAISVSPSGRNNEQFF.

A few counts support this clonotype. The CDR3 does not close with the conserved phenylalanine or tryptophan, likely indicating a read error. This rearrangement joins TRBV5-1 to TRBJ2-7; 8 nucleotides align to TRBD1. Trimming at V came to 0 bases and at J to 4 bases, leaving 6 bases not matched to a gene. Germline CDR1 is SGHRS and CDR2 is YFSETQ. This CDR3 is built from 15 residues. The CDR3: CASSLAVDRGYEQYL. The DNA of the CDR3 is TGCGCCAGCAGCTTGGCCGTAGACAGGGGTTACGAGCAGTACCTC.

V is TRBV7-2 and J is TRBJ2-7, with TRBD2 identical over 8 bases. CDR1 and CDR2 from the germline V gene are SGHTA and FQGNSA. V was pared by 5 bases and J by 4 bases, with 10 bases of the junction left unmatched. The CDR3 runs 15 residues. CDR3 nucleotides: TGTGCCAGCAGCCGAACCGGGACTAGTACTTACGAGCAGTACTTC. As protein: CASSRTGTSTYEQYF.

This clonotype was observed a handful of times. The chain uses TRBV12-3 or TRBV12-4 and TRBJ2-1; TRBD2 agrees at 7 bases. The CDR3 is 15 residues long. V was clipped by 6 bases and J by 3 bases; unmatched bases: 8. CDR3 residues: CASSKQAGSYNEQFF. The CDR3 DNA sequence: TGTGCCAGCAGCAAACAAGCGGGGAGCTACAATGAGCAGTTCTTC.

The V gene is TRBV7-8, the J gene TRBJ2-1; D is perhaps TRBD2 (5 bases). Looked up from germline, CDR1 is SGHVS and CDR2 is FQNEAQ. Trimming stripped 1 base from V and 5 bases from J, with 12 bases between. The CDR3 consists of 15 residues. CDR3 residues: CASSLGRAANNEQFF. In DNA form, the CDR3 reads TGTGCCAGCAGCTTAGGGCGGGCCGCAAACAATGAGCAGTTCTTC.

The chain employs TRBV4-1 and TRBJ2-3; TRBD2 agrees at 10 bases. J was trimmed by 2 bases and V by 2 bases; bases with no gene match: 16. The CDR3 has 20 residues. In germline, CDR1 is MGHRA, CDR2 YSYEKL. The CDR3 region is CASSQSTRGVLAGVTDTQYF. The DNA for the CDR3 is TGCGCCAGCAGCCAATCCACCCGGGGGGTGCTAGCGGGAGTCACAGATACGCAGTATTTT.

The chain links TRBV12-3 or TRBV12-4 to TRBJ2-5; TRBD2 aligns across 11 bases. Unmatched junction bases numbered 6, after V lost 2 bases and J lost 4 bases. The CDR3 contains 16 residues. The CDR3 nucleotides are TGTGCCAGCAGTTTATTCCTAGCGGGAGGTCGAGAGACCCAGTACTTC. This sequence encodes CASSLFLAGGRETQYF.

This clonotype was seen ten or more times. The V call is TRBV12-3 or TRBV12-4, the J call TRBJ2-5, with TRBD2 matching over 7 bases. The CDR3 consists of 14 residues. Trimming cost V 3 bases and J 5 bases; bases outside gene matches: 6. The CDR3, as DNA: TGTGCCAGCAGTTTGTCAGGGAGGGTCGAGACCCAGTACTTC. Protein product: CASSLSGRVETQYF.

This rearrangement joins TRBV3-1 to TRBJ2-1; no firm D call. In germline, CDR1 is LGHDT, CDR2 YNNKEL (reference sequence). V was clipped by 0 bases and J by 2 bases, with 11 bases between them. This CDR3 is 16 amino acids long. In nucleotides, the CDR3 is TGTGCCAGCAGCCAAGATCAGAGGCTAGCCTACAATGAGCAGTTCTTC. Protein sequence: CASSQDQRLAYNEQFF.

V usage is TRBV25-1 and J usage is TRBJ2-7; D remains unclear. V lost 9 bases, J lost 7 bases, and 22 bases lay in between. The germline V gene encodes CDR1 MGHDK and CDR2 SYGVNS. The CDR3 runs 14 residues. As DNA, the CDR3 is TGTGCCAGTCGGGCCACGACGGCAATCCTTGAGCAGTACTTC. Protein sequence: CASRATTAILEQYF.

Only a few counts were recorded for this clonotype. The junction and the germline gene differ at one end; a read error may be behind it. This sequence joins TRBV29-1 and TRBJ2-1; TRBD2 matches at 7 bases. CDR1 and CDR2 from the germline V gene are SQVTM and ANQGSEA. CDR3 size: 13 residues. This chain's CDR3 is CSVVSGLRGRVTF. The CDR3 nucleotides are TGCAGCGTTGTGAGCGGACTGCGCGGGAGAGTGACTTTC.

This chain joins TRBV3-1 and TRBJ2-1; no clear D. CDR1 and CDR2 (germline): LGHDT, YNNKEL (reference sequence). The CDR3 is made up of 18 amino acids. Deletions cut 2 bases from V and 4 bases from J, with 21 bases between. CDR3 sequence: CASSQIRQNALGYNEQFF. The DNA of the CDR3 is TGTGCCAGCAGCCAAATTCGCCAGAACGCCTTAGGGTACAATGAGCAGTTCTTC.

This clonotype was observed a handful of times. The rearrangement links TRBV7-2 to TRBJ2-7; TRBD2 might be the D (5 bases). Germline V CDR1 and CDR2: SGHTA, FQGNSA. Trimming stripped 5 bases from V and 0 bases from J, with 11 bases between. The CDR3 covers 14 residues. Here the CDR3 DNA reads TGTGCCAGCAGCATGCGGGTAAGCTCCTACGAGCAGTACTTC. Its protein product is CASSMRVSSYEQYF. Drawing the rest from reference TRBV7-2 and TRBJ2-7, the complete variable domain is GAGVSQSPSNKVTEKGKDVELRCDPISGHTALYWYRQSLGQGLEFLIYFQGNSAPDKSGLPSDRFSAERTGGSVSTLTIQRTQQEDSAVYLCASSMRVSSYEQYFGPGTRLTVT.

This clonotype was seen ten or more times. The J gene is TRBJ1-2, the V gene TRBV7-9; no firm D call. This CDR3 comprises 13 residues. Trimming left V 7 bases short and J 7 bases short, with 16 bases between. The germline CDR1 and CDR2 sequences are SEHNR and FQNEAQ (reference sequence). This CDR3 is CASNSRAGVGYTF. The CDR3 coding sequence is TGTGCCAGCAACTCTAGGGCCGGGGTTGGCTACACCTTC.

This clonotype was seen many times. V gene TRBV12-3 or TRBV12-4 combines with J gene TRBJ2-5, with 16 bases aligning to TRBD2. J was trimmed by 2 bases and V by 2 bases; bases with no gene match: 14. The CDR3 covers 21 residues. This chain's CDR3 is CASSLPTGTSGRARFQETQYF. CDR3 DNA sequence: TGTGCCAGCAGTTTACCCACCGGGACTAGCGGGAGGGCCCGCTTTCAAGAGACCCAGTACTTC.

This clonotype has a count of ten or more. The rearrangement joins TRBV12-3 or TRBV12-4 to TRBJ1-2; 11 nucleotides align to TRBD1. With V trimmed by 7 bases and J by 2 bases, 9 bases remained unmatched. CDR3 length: 16 residues. In DNA, the CDR3 is TGTGCCAGCACCCTGCGGACAGGGGGCATCAACTATGGCTACACCTTC. Protein product: CASTLRTGGINYGYTF.